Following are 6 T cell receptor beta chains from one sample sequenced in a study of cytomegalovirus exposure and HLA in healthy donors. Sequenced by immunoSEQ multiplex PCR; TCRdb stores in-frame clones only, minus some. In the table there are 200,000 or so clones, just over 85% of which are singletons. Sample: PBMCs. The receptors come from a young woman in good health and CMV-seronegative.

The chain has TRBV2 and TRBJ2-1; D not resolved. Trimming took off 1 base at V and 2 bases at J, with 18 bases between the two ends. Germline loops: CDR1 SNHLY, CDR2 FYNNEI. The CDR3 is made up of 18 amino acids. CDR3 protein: CASSEEEALRFAYNEQFF. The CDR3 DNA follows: TGTGCCAGCAGTGAAGAAGAGGCTCTAAGATTCGCCTACAATGAGCAGTTCTTC.

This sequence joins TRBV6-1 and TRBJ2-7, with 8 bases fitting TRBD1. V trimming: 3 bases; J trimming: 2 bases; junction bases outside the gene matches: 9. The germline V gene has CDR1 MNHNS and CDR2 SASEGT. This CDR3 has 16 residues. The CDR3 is CASSEPIGQGAYEQYF. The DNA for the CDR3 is TGTGCCAGCAGTGAGCCGATCGGACAGGGCGCCTACGAGCAGTACTTC.

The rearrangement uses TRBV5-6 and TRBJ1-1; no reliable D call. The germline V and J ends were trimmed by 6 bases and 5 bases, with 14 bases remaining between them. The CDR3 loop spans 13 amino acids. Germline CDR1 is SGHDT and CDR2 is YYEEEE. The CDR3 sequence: CASKLAAETEAFF. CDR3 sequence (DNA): TGTGCCAGCAAACTTGCGGCAGAGACTGAAGCTTTCTTT.

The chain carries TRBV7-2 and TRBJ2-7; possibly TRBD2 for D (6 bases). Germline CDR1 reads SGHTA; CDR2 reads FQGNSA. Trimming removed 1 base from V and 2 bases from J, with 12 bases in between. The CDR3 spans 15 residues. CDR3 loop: CASSLVAGPTYEQYF. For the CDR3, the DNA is TGTGCCAGCAGCTTAGTTGCGGGACCCACCTACGAGCAGTACTTC.

The CDR3 here is CASAPGQRWETQYF. The CDR3 region has the DNA TGTGCTAGTGCCCCGGGACAGAGGTGGGAGACCCAGTACTTC. The chain links TRBV12-5 to TRBJ2-5, with 7 bases fitting TRBD1. Germline loops: CDR1 LGHNT, CDR2 FRNRAP. The CDR3 contains 14 residues. Trimming at V came to 7 bases and at J to 5 bases, leaving 10 bases not matched to a gene.

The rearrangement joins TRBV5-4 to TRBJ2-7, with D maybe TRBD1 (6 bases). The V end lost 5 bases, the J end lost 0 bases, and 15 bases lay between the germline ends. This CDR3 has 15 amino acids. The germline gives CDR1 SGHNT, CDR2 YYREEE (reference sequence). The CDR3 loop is CASSKTGVPSYEQYF. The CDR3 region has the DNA TGTGCCAGCAGTAAGACAGGAGTCCCCTCCTACGAGCAGTACTTC.